This entry features one T cell receptor (beta chain) sequence. In the library, each TCR cDNA molecule bore its own unique molecular identifier. From the 5' RACE reads, TCRdb called clonotypes with MiXCR, one entry per CDR3 protein. Among just under 45,000 distinct CDR3 sequences listed, 20% to 25% were seen once. This sample stems from a study of spatial heterogeneity in lung cancer. Overall study: The study consistently detected more beta-chain than alpha-chain sequences.

Time point of the sample: blood at routine non-recurrence follow-up after resection. This CDR3 is built from 14 residues. CDR1 MGHRA and CDR2 YSYEKL come from the germline V gene. The V end was cut by 4 bases, the J end by 2 bases, with 10 bases between. The sample was PBMCs, taken at follow-up. This chain uses TRBV4-1 with TRBJ2-3; D could derive from TRBD1 or TRBD2 (5 bases each). The receptor was isolated from a female donor with early-stage non-small cell lung cancer. In DNA, the CDR3 is TGCGCCAGCAGCCCCGGGACGAACACAGATACGCAGTATTTT. This gives the protein CASSPGTNTDTQYF.